The 9 T cell receptor beta chains presented below share a single source sample, sequenced in a study of cytomegalovirus exposure and HLA in healthy donors. Use of 60 Vbeta and 13 Jbeta primers characterized the PCR. TCRdb's table, derived via immunoSEQ multiplex PCR, lists solely in-frame clones and lacks some. The sample holds around 110,000 clones; approximately 81% are singletons and the top ten take roughly 3.9%. Sequencing was performed on PBMCs. These receptors were taken from a woman in her thirties in good health and CMV-seronegative.

The chain combines TRBV7-9 with TRBJ1-1; 10 bases agree with TRBD1. The CDR3 has 15 amino acids. Germline V CDR1 and CDR2: SEHNR, FQNEAQ (reference sequence). With 5 bases clipped from V and 10 bases from J, the junction kept 13 bases outside the gene matches. The CDR3 here is CASSRAVTGGVGAFF. The CDR3 nucleotides are TGTGCCAGCAGCCGAGCGGTGACAGGGGGCGTGGGAGCTTTCTTT.

V usage is TRBV7-2 and J usage is TRBJ2-1, with 9 bases fitting TRBD1. Germline V gene lookup returns CDR1 SGHTA and CDR2 FQGNSA. The CDR3 covers 15 residues. The junction had 5 bases not matched to a gene; V was cut back by 5 bases and J by 3 bases. The DNA of the CDR3 is TGTGCCAGCAGCGGCGCGGGACAGGGCTACAATGAGCAGTTCTTC. Amino acid sequence: CASSGAGQGYNEQFF. Variable domain in full (rest from reference TRBV7-2 and TRBJ2-1): GAGVSQSPSNKVTEKGKDVELRCDPISGHTALYWYRQSLGQGLEFLIYFQGNSAPDKSGLPSDRFSAERTGGSVSTLTIQRTQQEDSAVYLCASSGAGQGYNEQFFGPGTRLTVL.

With respect to this clone: The junction differs from germline at one of its ends, possibly a read error. The genes are TRBV10-2 and TRBJ2-7; 9 nucleotides line up with TRBD1. CDR3 length: 13 amino acids. The germline V gene encodes CDR1 WSHSY and CDR2 SAAADI. The CDR3 DNA sequence: TGCGCCAGCAGCCCCGGACAGGGGCCCTCCCTTTGGTTC. Translation gives CASSPGQGPSLWF.

Here the CDR3 reads CASSLTGQGTDTQYF. The CDR3 DNA reads as TGTGCCAGCAGCTTAACGGGACAGGGCACAGATACGCAGTATTTT. This sequence joins TRBV7-3 and TRBJ2-3; 8 bases are a match to TRBD1. This CDR3 spans 15 amino acids. The junction had 0 bases not matched to a gene; V was cut back by 0 bases and J by 1 base. Germline V gives CDR1 SGHTA, CDR2 FQGTGA.

This sequence joins TRBV2 and TRBJ1-1; 7 nucleotides agree with TRBD1. CDR1 SNHLY and CDR2 FYNNEI come from the germline V gene. There are 14 residues in the CDR3. V was clipped by 6 bases and J by 1 base; unmatched bases: 5. CDR3 region: CASRGTGENTEAFF. In DNA, the CDR3 is TGTGCCAGCAGAGGTACAGGGGAGAACACTGAAGCTTTCTTT.

This clone occurred once. The chain couples TRBV5-1 to TRBJ2-1; D is possibly TRBD2 (5 bases). CDR1 SGHRS and CDR2 YFSETQ come from the germline V gene. The CDR3 covers 12 residues. Between the trimmed V and J ends, which lost 0 bases and 8 bases, there was a span of 6 bases. This CDR3 is CASSLGEYEQFF. CDR3 DNA sequence: TGCGCCAGCAGCTTGGGGGAGTATGAGCAGTTCTTC. The full variable domain, in which reference TRBV5-1 and TRBJ2-1 provide the parts outside the CDR3, is KAGVTQTPRYLIKTRGQQVTLSCSPISGHRSVSWYQQTPGQGLQFLFEYFSETQRNKGNFPGRFSGRQFSNSRSEMNVSTLELGDSALYLCASSLGEYEQFFGPGTRLTVL.

The rearrangement links TRBV30 to TRBJ2-2, with D possibly being TRBD1 (5 bases). The CDR3 is 14 residues long. Per the germline V gene, CDR1 is GTSNPN and CDR2 is SVGIG (reference sequence). V dropped 1 base and J dropped 5 bases, with 11 bases sitting between them. The CDR3 spells CAWSARAETGELFF. The DNA for the CDR3 is TGTGCCTGGAGTGCCAGGGCTGAAACCGGGGAGCTGTTTTTT.

The chain combines TRBV7-8 with TRBJ2-1; D gene ambiguous. The CDR3 is made up of 16 amino acids. Trimming took 1 base from V and 2 from J, leaving 12 bases between them. In germline, CDR1 is SGHVS, CDR2 FQNEAQ. The CDR3 DNA follows: TGTGCCAGCAGCTTAGTAGCACATATAACCTACAATGAGCAGTTCTTC. It codes for CASSLVAHITYNEQFF.

The chain is built from TRBV6-1 and TRBJ2-7; 7 bases are a match to TRBD2. This CDR3 is 13 amino acids long. CDR1 is MNHNS and CDR2 is SASEGT in the germline V gene. V shed 7 bases, J shed 4 bases, and the junction held 7 bases outside the gene matches. The CDR3 spells CASKTSPEYEQYF. The CDR3 DNA is TGTGCCAGCAAGACTAGCCCGGAATACGAGCAGTACTTC.